A selection of T cell receptor beta chains follows, all from one sample in a study of blood T cell repertoires in COVID-19. Method: immunoSEQ multiplex PCR; TCRdb's copy keeps in-frame clones and lacks some. The sample lists roughly 35,000 clones, roughly 80% occurring once. Source material: peripheral blood. Receptors were obtained from a man in his sixties or seventies with acute or convalescent COVID-19. The CDR3 runs from the conserved cysteine through the conserved F or W. Each record gives: CDR3 protein, CDR3 DNA, clone size, V gene, J gene, D gene. A D gene is named only where the DNA matches it firmly. Expanded clones are given a class, and other clones once, few, many or no size at all.

CASSERDSQSGANVLTF,TGTGCCAGCAGTGAAAGGGACAGCCAATCTGGGGCCAACGTCCTGACTTTC,-,TRBV2,TRBJ2-6,TRBD1
CASSLRTRATNTGELFF,TGTGCCAGCTCCCTAAGAACGCGGGCTACGAACACCGGGGAGCTGTTTTTT,-,TRBV18,TRBJ2-2,-
CASSYTSGTTDTQYF,TGCGCCAGCAGCTATACTAGCGGGACAACAGATACGCAGTATTTT,-,TRBV4-3,TRBJ2-3,TRBD2
CASSQDRGGPQQPQHF,TGCGCCAGCAGCCAAGATAGGGGAGGGCCCCAGCAGCCCCAGCATTTT,-,TRBV4-1,TRBJ1-5,-
CASSVRAAYSGNQPQHF,TGTGCCAGTAGTGTACGGGCTGCCTATAGCGGCAATCAGCCCCAGCATTTT,-,TRBV19,TRBJ1-5,-
CASSRGQGWDEKLFF,TGTGCCAGCAGCCGTGGACAGGGTTGGGATGAAAAACTGTTTTTT,few,TRBV7-9,TRBJ1-4,TRBD1
CASSRTGDTGELFF,TGTGCCAGCAGCCGGACAGGGGACACCGGGGAGCTGTTTTTT,-,TRBV13,TRBJ2-2,TRBD1
CSAVAGQQYF,TGCAGTGCCGTAGCGGGACAGCAGTACTTC,-,TRBV20-1,TRBJ2-7,TRBD2
CAISESQNNEKLFF,TGTGCCATCAGTGAGTCCCAAAATAATGAAAAACTGTTTTTT,-,TRBV10-3,TRBJ1-4,-
CASSVVGSTGELFF,TGTGCCAGCAGCGTAGTCGGGTCCACCGGGGAGCTGTTTTTT,-,TRBV9,TRBJ2-2,-
CASSLGLRESSYNEQFF,TGTGCCAGCAGCTTAGGGTTGCGGGAGAGTTCCTACAATGAGCAGTTCTTC,once,TRBV7-8,TRBJ2-1,TRBD2
CASSLVGQGNNQPQHF,TGTGCCAGCAGCCTAGTTGGACAGGGCAACAATCAGCCCCAGCATTTT,-,TRBV7-2,TRBJ1-5,TRBD1
CASSLQLPLAGGYEQYF,TGTGCCAGCAGTTTACAGCTTCCACTAGCGGGGGGTTACGAGCAGTACTTC,few,TRBV27,TRBJ2-7,TRBD2
CASSLGTGVETQYF,TGCGCCAGCAGCTTGGGTACAGGGGTAGAGACCCAGTACTTC,-,TRBV5-1,TRBJ2-5,TRBD1
CASSYGQVPRETQYF,TGTGCCAGCAGTTACGGACAGGTCCCTCGGGAGACCCAGTACTTC,once,TRBV11-2,TRBJ2-5,TRBD1
CASSVGSANSYEQYF,TGTGCCAGCAGCGTAGGGAGTGCTAACTCCTACGAGCAGTACTTC,-,TRBV9,TRBJ2-7,-
CASSLAPGNTGELFF,TGCGCCAGCAGCTTGGCCCCGGGTAACACCGGGGAGCTGTTTTTT,medium-sized,TRBV5-1,TRBJ2-2,-
CASSIDSGRRLTTLHF,TGTGCCAGTAGTATAGATTCTGGGAGGAGACTGACTACCCTCCACTTT,-,TRBV19,TRBJ1-6,-
CAISRSDRDQETQYF,TGTGCCATCAGCCGGTCAGACAGGGACCAAGAGACCCAGTACTTC,-,TRBV10-3,TRBJ2-5,TRBD1
CASSSQGTGNTIYF,TGTGCCAGCAGCTCACAGGGGACAGGAAACACCATATATTTT,-,TRBV11-2,TRBJ1-3,TRBD1
CASSLVGRGPDTQYF,TGCGCCAGCAGCTTGGTGGGCAGGGGGCCAGATACGCAGTATTTT,-,TRBV5-1,TRBJ2-3,TRBD1
CASRLPGTGGREQYF,TGTGCCAGCAGACTCCCCGGGACAGGGGGCCGGGAGCAGTACTTC,-,TRBV28,TRBJ2-7,TRBD1
CASSEGPLLTGELFF,TGCGCCAGCAGTGAGGGGCCCCTCCTCACCGGGGAGCTGTTTTTT,medium-sized,TRBV10-1,TRBJ2-2,-
CASSIGLAGWGEQYF,TGTGCCAGTAGTATAGGACTAGCGGGATGGGGCGAGCAGTACTTC,few,TRBV19,TRBJ2-7,TRBD2
CASSQSRTDTQYF,TGTGCCAGCAGCCAATCGCGGACAGATACGCAGTATTTT,-,TRBV16,TRBJ2-3,-
CASSPGQQNTGELFF,TGTGCCAGCAGCCCCGGACAACAGAACACCGGGGAGCTGTTTTTT,-,TRBV6-4,TRBJ2-2,-
CASSYRGQGTEAFF,TGTGCCAGCAGTTACAGGGGGCAGGGCACTGAAGCTTTCTTT,-,TRBV6-5,TRBJ1-1,TRBD1
CASRLTGGSTDTQYF,TGTGCCAGCAGGTTAACAGGGGGCAGCACAGATACGCAGTATTTT,once,TRBV6-5,TRBJ2-3,TRBD1
CASSLPSENTEAFF,TGCGCCAGCAGCTTGCCCTCAGAGAACACTGAAGCTTTCTTT,-,TRBV5-1,TRBJ1-1,-
CASSGGVQPQHF,TGTGCCAGCAGCGGGGGGGTCCAGCCCCAGCATTTT,-,TRBV12-3/TRBV12-4,TRBJ1-5,-
CATSNVRWGGPDYNEQFF,TGTGCCACCAGTAACGTCCGGTGGGGGGGCCCGGACTACAATGAGCAGTTCTTC,-,TRBV15,TRBJ2-1,-
CASGWEGDSGNTIYF,TGTGCCAGCGGTTGGGAAGGGGACTCTGGAAACACCATATATTTT,-,TRBV3-1/TRBV3-2,TRBJ1-3,-
CASSTRNNEQFF,TGTGCCAGCAGTACCCGAAACAACGAGCAGTTCTTC,-,TRBV12-3/TRBV12-4,TRBJ2-1,-
CASSPQGGSQETQYF,TGTGCCAGCAGCCCACAGGGGGGAAGTCAAGAGACCCAGTACTTC,-,TRBV3-1/TRBV3-2,TRBJ2-5,TRBD1
CASSARKSGGTGELFF,TGTGCCAGCAGTGCCCGGAAATCAGGGGGCACCGGGGAGCTGTTTTTT,-,TRBV25-1,TRBJ2-2,TRBD1
CAISGGVLAGGPADTQYF,TGTGCCATCAGTGGGGGGGTTTTGGCGGGAGGGCCCGCAGATACGCAGTATTTT,-,TRBV10-3,TRBJ2-3,TRBD2
CASSNLDQPQHF,TGTGCCAGCAGTAACTTAGATCAGCCCCAGCATTTT,-,TRBV2,TRBJ1-5,-
CASSVGFESPLHF,TGTGCCAGCAGCGTAGGCTTCGAGTCACCCCTCCACTTT,-,TRBV9,TRBJ1-6,-